Listed below are T cell receptor beta chains from one sample, sequenced in a study of OX40 agonist ivuxolimab in advanced cancers. TCRdb's copy holds only in-frame clones and misses some; the assay was immunoSEQ multiplex PCR. In the table there are about 77,000 clones, 81% of which are singletons. Specimen: CD4+ or CD8+ T cells sorted from blood, collected in a trial of the OX40 agonist ivuxolimab. These receptors were obtained from an adult with an advanced solid tumor such as melanoma, head and neck, liver or kidney cancer. The CDR3 runs from the conserved cysteine through the conserved F or W. A D gene is named only where the DNA matches it firmly. Only part of the rows carry a size: once, few, many, or a class if the clone is expanded.

V gene,clone size,D gene,CDR3 length,J gene,CDR3 DNA,CDR3 protein
TRBV19,.,TRBD2,13,TRBJ2-7,TGTGCCAGTAGCGGGAGGAACAGCTACGAGCAGTACTTC,CASSGRNSYEQYF
TRBV7-2,.,.,13,TRBJ2-1,TGTGCCAGCAAGGGGGGCGGGAGAAATGAGCAGTTCTTC,CASKGGGRNEQFF
TRBV5-1,once,TRBD2,15,TRBJ2-1,TGCGCCAGCAGCTTGGTAGCGGGCCCCTACAATGAGCAGTTCTTC,CASSLVAGPYNEQFF
TRBV11-2,.,.,14,TRBJ2-7,TGTGCCAGCAGCGTCGCCGGGTCGCAGGACGAGCAGTACTTC,CASSVAGSQDEQYF
TRBV7-8,.,.,19,TRBJ2-1,TGTGCCAGCAGCTTAGTACGGATCCCCAGGGGCCCCTCCTACAATGAGCAGTTCTTC,CASSLVRIPRGPSYNEQFF
TRBV4-1,once,.,13,TRBJ2-1,TGCGCCAGCAGCCCTGGGGCGGCCCCACCCCAGTTCTTC,CASSPGAAPPQFF
TRBV4-3,.,TRBD2,15,TRBJ2-1,TGCGCCAGCAGCCCCCGGGGCGGGGGAAACAATGAGCAGTTCTTC,CASSPRGGGNNEQFF
TRBV7-3,.,TRBD2,15,TRBJ2-7,TGTGCCAGCAGCTTAACGAGCGGGGTGTTAATAGAGCAGTACTTC,CASSLTSGVLIEQYF
TRBV5-6,.,.,13,TRBJ1-2,TGTGCCAGCAGCTTGGGGACTAACTATGGCTACACCTTC,CASSLGTNYGYTF
TRBV9,once,.,15,TRBJ2-5,TGTGCCAGCAGCATTCTTCACAGGGCCGGAGAGACCCAGTACTTC,CASSILHRAGETQYF
TRBV4-1,.,.,15,TRBJ1-3,TGCGCCAGCAGCCGCTCCGGGAGTACAGGAAACACCATATATTTT,CASSRSGSTGNTIYF
TRBV6-1,few,.,13,TRBJ1-3,TGTGCCAGCAGATTCCAGGGGGGAAACACCATATATTTT,CASRFQGGNTIYF
TRBV4-3,many,TRBD1,15,TRBJ2-3,TGCGCCAGCAGCCCTGAGGGACAGCCTAGGGATACGCAGTATTTT,CASSPEGQPRDTQYF
TRBV25-1,.,.,12,TRBJ1-2,TGTACCGGGACCCCCTTAATCTATGGCTACACCTTC,CTGTPLIYGYTF
TRBV30,.,.,13,TRBJ2-7,TGTGCCTGGAGTGCAAGTGCCACCTACGAGCAGTACTTC,CAWSASATYEQYF
TRBV9,.,.,12,TRBJ2-7,TGTGCCAGCAGCGGGGACGGGTACGAGCAGTACTTC,CASSGDGYEQYF
TRBV6-5,.,.,13,TRBJ2-7,TGTGCCAGCAGTTACTCGAGTAGGGCTGAGCAGTACTTC,CASSYSSRAEQYF
TRBV5-4,once,.,14,TRBJ1-4,TGTGCCAGCAGCTTGGGACTATCTAATGAAAAACTGTTTTTT,CASSLGLSNEKLFF
TRBV4-2,once,TRBD2,15,TRBJ2-7,TGTGCCAGCAGCGGACTGGGACTAGCGATCTACGAGCAGTACTTC,CASSGLGLAIYEQYF
TRBV21-1,.,.,14,TRBJ2-7,TGTGCCAGCAGCAAGGGACAGGGGGCCTACGAGCAGTACTTC,CASSKGQGAYEQYF
TRBV19,.,TRBD2,14,TRBJ2-7,TGTGCCAGTACTATCACGGGAGGTTCCTACGAGCAGTACTTC,CASTITGGSYEQYF
TRBV7-9,few,TRBD1,11,TRBJ1-2,TGTGCCAGCAGCTGGACAGGCGGCTACACCTTC,CASSWTGGYTF
TRBV27,.,.,14,TRBJ1-5,TGTGCCAGCAGTCCTATACAAAGACCATGGCCCCAGCATTTT,CASSPIQRPWPQHF
TRBV6-1,.,.,12,TRBJ2-2,TGTGCCAGCCCGTCTCCGACCGGGGAGCTGTTTTTT,CASPSPTGELFF
TRBV29-1,.,.,14,TRBJ2-5,TGCAGCGTTGAGAGAGTCCTGCGGGGAGAGACCCAGTACTTC,CSVERVLRGETQYF
TRBV9,.,.,15,TRBJ1-4,TGTGCCAGCAGCGTAGGTTCCACCCAAAATGAAAAACTGTTTTTT,CASSVGSTQNEKLFF
TRBV30,few,.,14,TRBJ2-1,TGTGCCGGAAACCGGGACTCTACATACAATGAGCAGTTCTTC,CAGNRDSTYNEQFF
TRBV7-2,.,TRBD1,18,TRBJ1-3,TGTGCCAGCAGCTTAGTAGGGACAGATTATTACTCTGGAAACACCATATATTTT,CASSLVGTDYYSGNTIYF
TRBV9,few,.,15,TRBJ1-3,TGTGCCAGCAGCGCCCCCGGGACTACTGGAAACACCATATATTTT,CASSAPGTTGNTIYF
TRBV10-3,.,TRBD2,13,TRBJ2-3,TGTGCCATCAGTAGCGGGGGGTTAGATACGCAGTATTTT,CAISSGGLDTQYF
TRBV19,few,.,13,TRBJ2-7,TGTGCCAGTAGTTATCAGGGAGTCGGCGAGCAGTACTTC,CASSYQGVGEQYF
TRBV7-2,once,.,14,TRBJ2-4,TGTGCCAGCAGCCTTGAGCAGGGGTATGGCATTCAGTACTTC,CASSLEQGYGIQYF
TRBV9,.,.,16,TRBJ2-1,TGTGCCAGCAGCGTAGAAAGCGAACCCGTGCCCAATGAGCAGTTCTTC,CASSVESEPVPNEQFF
TRBV2,.,.,12,TRBJ2-2,TGTGCCAGCAATCTAGACAGGGGGGAGCTGTTTTTT,CASNLDRGELFF
TRBV2,once,.,14,TRBJ2-1,TGTGCCAGCAGTGAAGGGGGTCCCGCGAGCGAGCAGTTCTTC,CASSEGGPASEQFF
TRBV6-5,.,.,11,TRBJ2-4,TGTGCCAGCAGTTTTGGACAGCATCAGTACTTC,CASSFGQHQYF
TRBV4-3,.,.,16,TRBJ1-3,TGCGCCAGCAGCCAAGGCGAGGGGAGCTCTGGAAACACCATATATTTT,CASSQGEGSSGNTIYF
TRBV6-1,.,TRBD1,15,TRBJ1-5,TGTGCCAGCAGTCCTGGACAGGGCGGCAATCAGCCCCAGCATTTT,CASSPGQGGNQPQHF
TRBV7-2,.,.,12,TRBJ1-4,TGTGCCAGCAGCTTTGGCAATGAAAAACTGTTTTTT,CASSFGNEKLFF
TRBV2,.,TRBD2,15,TRBJ2-5,TGTGCCAGCGCGGGACTAGCGGGGGAGCAAGAGACCCAGTACTTC,CASAGLAGEQETQYF
TRBV25-1,.,TRBD1,17,TRBJ1-1,TGTGCCAGCAGGCCTTACAGGGGGCGTGACAGGAACACTGAAGCTTTCTTT,CASRPYRGRDRNTEAFF
TRBV19,once,TRBD2,18,TRBJ2-2,TGTGCCAGTAGTGCTGGACTAGCGGGTGGGACGAGCACCGGGGAGCTGTTTTTT,CASSAGLAGGTSTGELFF